This TCR beta chain appears in the sequencing data of a study of Ad26.COV2.S vaccination and SARS-CoV-2 variants. Concerning this clone itself: What it recognizes is unknown.

As to treatment: 15 to 20 received Ad26.COV2.S at low or high dose, single or two shots; about 5 received placebo; per-sample allocation not given. The investigators took samples on day 63 after the first vaccine or placebo injection. The V end lost 5 bases, the J end lost 8 bases, and 16 bases lay between the germline ends. The CDR3 is 15 amino acids. Germline assignment: CDR1 MNHEY and CDR2 SMNVEV (reference sequence). Assay: immunoSEQ multiplex PCR; the TCRdb copy retains only in-frame clones and omits some. This sample has 240,000 or so clones, with around 87% found just once. Regarding the study as a whole: Placebo recipients and vaccine recipients were similar in non-spike TCR breadth.

The specimen comprised peripheral blood, sampled in a trial of Ad26.COV2.S vaccine versus placebo. This rearrangement joins TRBV27 to TRBJ1-6; no firm D call. The receptor comes from a person between 18 and 59 years old who received the Ad26.COV2.S COVID-19 vaccine or a placebo. The CDR3 loop is CASSPFGISDSPLHF. The CDR3 DNA reads TGTGCCAGCAGTCCATTCGGGATATCGGATTCACCCCTCCACTTT.